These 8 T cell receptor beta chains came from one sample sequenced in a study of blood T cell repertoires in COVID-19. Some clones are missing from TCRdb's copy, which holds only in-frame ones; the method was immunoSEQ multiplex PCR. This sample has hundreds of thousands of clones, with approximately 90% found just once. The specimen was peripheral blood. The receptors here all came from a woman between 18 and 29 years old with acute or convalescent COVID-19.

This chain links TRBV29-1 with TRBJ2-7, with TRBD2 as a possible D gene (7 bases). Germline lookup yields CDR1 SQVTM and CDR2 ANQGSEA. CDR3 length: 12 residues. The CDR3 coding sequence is TGCCCAAGAGGGGGGGTTCGGTACGAGCAGTACTTC. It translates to CPRGGVRYEQYF.

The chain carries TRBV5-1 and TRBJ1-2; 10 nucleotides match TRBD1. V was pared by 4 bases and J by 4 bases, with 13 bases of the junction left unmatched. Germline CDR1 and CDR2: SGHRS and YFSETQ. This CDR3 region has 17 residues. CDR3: CASSARGQGSVSYGYTF. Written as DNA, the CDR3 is TGCGCCAGCAGCGCCCGGGGACAGGGGAGCGTTTCCTATGGCTACACCTTC.

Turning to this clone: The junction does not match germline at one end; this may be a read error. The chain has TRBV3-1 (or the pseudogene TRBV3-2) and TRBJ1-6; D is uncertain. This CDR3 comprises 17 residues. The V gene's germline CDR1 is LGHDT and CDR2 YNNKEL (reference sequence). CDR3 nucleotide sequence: TGTGCCAGCAGCCAAGACGTCTTTATTCGGGGTAATGCACCCCTCCACTTT. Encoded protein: CASSQDVFIRGNAPLHF.

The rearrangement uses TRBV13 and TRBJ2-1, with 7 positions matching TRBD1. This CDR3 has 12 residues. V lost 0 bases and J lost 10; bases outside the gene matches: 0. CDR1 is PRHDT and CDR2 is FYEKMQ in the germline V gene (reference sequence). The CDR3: CASSLGGGEQFF. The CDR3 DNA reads TGTGCCAGCAGCTTAGGAGGGGGCGAGCAGTTCTTC.

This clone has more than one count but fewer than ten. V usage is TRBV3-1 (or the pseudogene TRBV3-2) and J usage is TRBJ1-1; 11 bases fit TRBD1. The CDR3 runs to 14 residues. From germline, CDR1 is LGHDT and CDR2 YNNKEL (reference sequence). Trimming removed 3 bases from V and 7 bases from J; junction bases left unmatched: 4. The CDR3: CASSQGTGGIEAFF. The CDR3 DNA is TGTGCCAGCAGCCAGGGGACAGGGGGGATTGAAGCTTTCTTT.

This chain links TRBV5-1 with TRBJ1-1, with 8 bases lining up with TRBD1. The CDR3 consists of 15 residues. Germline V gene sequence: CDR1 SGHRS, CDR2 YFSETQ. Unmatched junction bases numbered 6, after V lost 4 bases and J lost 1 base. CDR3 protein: CASSTSTGGNTEAFF. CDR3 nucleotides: TGCGCCAGCAGCACATCCACAGGGGGGAACACTGAAGCTTTCTTT.

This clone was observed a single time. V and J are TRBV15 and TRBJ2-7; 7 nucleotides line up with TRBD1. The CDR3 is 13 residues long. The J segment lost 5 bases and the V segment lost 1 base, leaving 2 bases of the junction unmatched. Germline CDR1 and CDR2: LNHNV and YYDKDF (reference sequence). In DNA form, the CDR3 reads TGTGCCACCAGCAGAGCGACAGGGAACGAGCAGTACTTC. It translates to CATSRATGNEQYF.

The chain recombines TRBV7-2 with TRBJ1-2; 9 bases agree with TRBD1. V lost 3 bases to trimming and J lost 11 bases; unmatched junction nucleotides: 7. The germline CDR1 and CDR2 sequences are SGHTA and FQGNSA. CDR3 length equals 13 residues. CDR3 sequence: CASSFISGTGYTF. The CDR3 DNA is TGTGCCAGCAGCTTCATATCCGGGACAGGGTACACCTTC.